The 30 T cell receptor beta chains given below trace back to one sample, sequenced in a study of spatial heterogeneity in lung cancer. The study, taken as a whole, reports: Tumor mutation count correlated with how many alpha and beta TCRs expanded intratumorally.

Time point indicated: sample taken at primary tumor resection. TCRdb independently ran MiXCR on the 5' RACE reads; one entry per CDR3 protein. The sample yields a few thousand distinct CDR3 sequences, less than 15% seen once. These receptors lack a known antigen. The material sequenced was lung tumor tissue, taken at surgery. Receptor source: a male donor with early-stage non-small cell lung cancer.

This clonotype appeared many times. This beta chain came through as a stray read in a library set up for alpha chains, and its size says little. CDR3 residues: CASSLPGTGSYEQYF. The CDR3 DNA reads TGTGCCAGCAGTCTACCCGGGACAGGGTCCTACGAGCAGTACTTC. The rearrangement uses TRBV28 and TRBJ2-7; 9 nucleotides line up with TRBD1. The J segment lost 1 base and the V segment lost 5 bases, leaving 6 bases of the junction unmatched. The CDR3 is 15 amino acids. Germline assignment: CDR1 MDHEN and CDR2 SYDVKM.

This clonotype qualifies as medium-sized (0.01 to 0.1%). This beta chain came through as a stray read in a library set up for alpha chains, and its size says little. This chain uses TRBV19 with TRBJ2-2; D ambiguous. Looked up from germline, CDR1 is LNHDA and CDR2 is SQIVND (reference sequence). This CDR3 comprises 13 residues. Trimming cost V 5 bases and J 1 base, with 5 bases left between them. DNA for the CDR3: TGTGCCAGTAGTTGGGGGAACACCGGGGAGCTGTTTTTT. Amino acid sequence: CASSWGNTGELFF.

Sample share makes this clonotype medium-sized. This beta chain came through as a stray read in a library set up for alpha chains, and its size says little. In DNA form, the CDR3 reads TGTGCCAGCACCCAGGGGAGCGCCTACGAGCAGTACTTC. Translating gives CASTQGSAYEQYF. The J gene is TRBJ2-7, the V gene TRBV3-1; possible D gene TRBD1, 6 bases. Germline lookup yields CDR1 LGHDT and CDR2 YNNKEL (reference sequence). The CDR3 has 13 residues. Trimming left V 7 bases short and J 2 bases short, with 12 bases between.

By frequency in the sample, this clonotype is medium-sized (0.01 to 0.1%). This beta chain is an unintended read in a library built for alpha chains; its size means little. The chain links TRBV7-8 to TRBJ2-3; 9 nucleotides agree with TRBD2. Trimming removed 5 bases from V and 14 bases from J; junction bases left unmatched: 14. The CDR3 totals 14 residues. Germline assignment: CDR1 SGHVS and CDR2 FQNEAQ. CDR3 in DNA: TGTGCCAGCAGCCCACCCGGACTAGCGCCAAAGGGGTATTTT. The encoded protein is CASSPPGLAPKGYF.

This clonotype was seen once. This beta chain is an unintended read in a library built for alpha chains; its size means little. The gene calls are TRBV6-2 or TRBV6-3 and TRBJ2-2, with 10 bases lining up with TRBD2. The V gene end was trimmed by 4 bases and the J gene end by 2 bases; junction bases not matched to a gene: 4. The length of the CDR3 is 16 residues. In germline, CDR1 is MNHEY, CDR2 SVGEGT. CDR3 protein: CASSFGLAVNTGELFF. Written as DNA, the CDR3 is TGTGCCAGCAGTTTTGGACTAGCGGTCAACACCGGGGAGCTGTTTTTT.

This clonotype is medium-sized. In a library made to pick up alpha chains, this beta chain is a stray read with a size that means little. This sequence joins TRBV28 and TRBJ2-5; 12 nucleotides agree with TRBD2. The CDR3 runs to 17 residues. The germline CDR1 and CDR2 sequences are MDHEN and SYDVKM. Trimming at V came to 4 bases and at J to 5 bases, leaving 11 bases not matched to a gene. CDR3 sequence (DNA): TGTGCCAGCAGTTCACAACCTAGCGGGAGGGCCCTGGAGACCCAGTACTTC. Translating gives CASSSQPSGRALETQYF.

This clonotype occurred many times. A library made for alpha chains picked up this beta chain off target, so its size means little. The chain joins TRBV5-5 to TRBJ2-5; no firm D call. Germline assignment: CDR1 SGHKS and CDR2 YYEKEE (reference sequence). Trimming cost V 0 bases and J 4 bases, with 7 bases left between them. This CDR3 has 13 amino acids. The CDR3: CASSLEGRETQYF. CDR3 in DNA: TGTGCCAGCAGCTTGGAGGGTCGAGAGACCCAGTACTTC. The variable domain in full, completed from reference TRBV5-5 and TRBJ2-5, reads DAGVTQSPTHLIKTRGQQVTLRCSPISGHKSVSWYQQVLGQGPQFIFQYYEKEERGRGNFPDRFSARQFPNYSSELNVNALLLGDSALYLCASSLEGRETQYFGPGTRLLVL.

This clonotype rates as large. Within a library made for alpha chains, this beta chain is off target, and its count is uninformative. The chain uses TRBV9 and TRBJ2-1, with TRBD2 as a possible D gene (6 bases). Germline V lookup: CDR1 SGDLS, CDR2 YYNGEE. The CDR3 is 14 amino acids. The DNA of the CDR3 is TGTGCTTCCAGTGGGGCAGGGAGGATCGAAGAGCAGTTCTTC. Residues: CASSGAGRIEEQFF.

Comments on this clonotype: This beta chain lies outside the target of a library built for alpha chains; its clone size means little. The rearrangement uses TRBV7-9 and TRBJ1-4; D perhaps matches TRBD1 (5 bases). The CDR3 runs 15 residues. V was pared by 5 bases and J by 2 bases, with 12 bases between. Germline V gene sequence: CDR1 SEHNR, CDR2 FQNEAQ (reference sequence). The CDR3 loop is CASSPDGGTNEKLFF. The CDR3 DNA reads TGTGCCAGCAGCCCCGATGGGGGGACTAATGAAAAACTGTTTTTT.

This clonotype has ten or more counts. The size of this beta chain means little, since it is a stray read in a library made for alpha chains. The rearrangement joins TRBV20-1 to TRBJ2-7; 7 nucleotides match TRBD1. Germline CDR1 is DFQATT and CDR2 is SNEGSKA (reference sequence). V lost 2 bases, J lost 2 bases, and 6 bases stayed unmatched. The CDR3 has 14 amino acids. CDR3 region: CSARSDRPTYEQYF. In nucleotides, the CDR3 is TGCAGTGCTAGATCGGACAGGCCTACCTACGAGCAGTACTTC.

In the case of this clonotype: Being one base from a much bigger clone, this may be a read error. Because the library targeted alpha chains, this beta chain is an off-target read whose size means little. The chain carries TRBV29-1 and TRBJ2-3, with 13 bases that match TRBD2. Germline lookup yields CDR1 SQVTM and CDR2 ANQGSEA. The CDR3 has 13 residues. CDR3 residues: CSARTSGRDTRYF. The CDR3 DNA sequence: TGCAGCGCCCGGACTAGCGGGAGAGATACGCGGTATTTT.

Remarks on this clonotype: Since it is a stray read in a library aimed at alpha chains, this beta chain has a size that is not meaningful. The chain recombines TRBV12-3 or TRBV12-4 with TRBJ2-3; D may be TRBD1 or TRBD2 (5 bases each). This CDR3 is 15 amino acids long. Trimming removed 2 bases at V and 4 bases at J, with 13 bases between. The CDR3 bases are TGTGCCAGCAGTTTAAGGGACCTTAGCGCAGATACGCAGTATTTT. This encodes CASSLRDLSADTQYF.

This clonotype qualifies as medium-sized. As an off-target read in a library built for alpha chains, this beta chain has a frequency of little significance. The V and J genes are TRBV7-9 and TRBJ2-1; the D gene is possibly TRBD2 (6 bases). The CDR3 is 11 amino acids. From germline, CDR1 is SEHNR and CDR2 FQNEAQ (reference sequence). The CDR3 bases are TGTGCGACGGGACTGGAAGATGAGCAGTTCTTC. Translation: CATGLEDEQFF.

By sample share, this clonotype is medium-sized (0.01 to 0.1%). A library prepared for alpha chains yielded this beta chain as an off-target read; its size is of little meaning. The chain is built from TRBV10-2 and TRBJ2-4; D is ambiguous. V shed 2 bases and J shed 5 bases, with 4 bases lying between them. CDR3 length: 12 amino acids. Per the germline V gene, CDR1 is WSHSY and CDR2 is SAAADI. The CDR3: CASSETENIQYF. As DNA, the CDR3 is TGCGCCAGCAGTGAGACAGAAAACATTCAGTACTTC.

Note on this clonotype: Since it is a stray read in a library aimed at alpha chains, this beta chain has a size that is not meaningful. The rearrangement links TRBV9 to TRBJ1-1, with D possibly matching TRBD1 (5 bases). This CDR3 has 14 amino acids. V lost 4 bases, J lost 1 base, and 11 bases lay in between. CDR1 is SGDLS, CDR2 YYNGEE, per germline. CDR3 DNA sequence: TGTGCCAGCAGCCGTCCGGACAAGAACACTGAAGCTTTCTTT. Translated, it gives CASSRPDKNTEAFF.

As for this clonotype: With the library built for alpha chains, this beta chain is off target and its frequency is not meaningful. The chain uses TRBV7-2 and TRBJ2-3; 12 positions match TRBD2. The CDR3 runs to 13 residues. The junction had 6 bases not matched to a gene; V was cut back by 6 bases and J by 11 bases. In germline, CDR1 is SGHTA, CDR2 FQGNSA. The CDR3 DNA reads TGTGCCAGCAGGGATAGGACTAGCGGGGAGCAGTATTTT. Its translation is CASRDRTSGEQYF.

This clonotype is termed medium-sized. Since the library was made to target alpha chains, this beta chain is a stray read and its abundance is not meaningful. The chain links TRBV2 to TRBJ2-2; 7 bases match TRBD2. The CDR3 totals 14 residues. CDR1 SNHLY and CDR2 FYNNEI come from the germline V gene. The V and J ends lost 7 bases and 5 bases, in that order; junction bases with no gene match: 7. CDR3 sequence reads: CASITRGGTGELFF. CDR3 in DNA: TGTGCCAGCATCACCCGCGGGGGTACCGGGGAGCTGTTTTTT. Complete variable domain (other parts from reference TRBV2 and TRBJ2-2): EPEVTQTPSHQVTQMGQEVILRCVPISNHLYFYWYRQILGQKVEFLVSFYNNEISEKSEIFDDQFSVERPDGSNFTLKIRSTKLEDSAMYFCASITRGGTGELFFGEGSRLTVL.

This clonotype was recorded at least ten times. This beta chain is an off-target read within a library intended for alpha chains, so its frequency means little. The CDR3 DNA follows: TGCAGTGCCAGTGGGGGTGGAATTCAGCCCCAGCATTTT. It translates to CSASGGGIQPQHF. The chain employs TRBV20-1 and TRBJ1-5, with a weak D call TRBD1 (5 bases). CDR3 length equals 13 residues. Germline loops: CDR1 DFQATT, CDR2 SNEGSKA (reference sequence). V lost 6 bases and J lost 6, with 15 bases in between.

This clonotype was detected ten times or more. Since it is a stray read in a library aimed at alpha chains, this beta chain has a size that is not meaningful. The J gene is TRBJ2-3, the V gene TRBV7-2, with no clear D. Germline V CDR1 and CDR2: SGHTA, FQGNSA. The CDR3 runs 14 residues. The germline V and J ends were trimmed by 1 base and 6 bases, with 11 bases remaining between them. CDR3 residues: CASSLVPDGDTQYF. In DNA form, the CDR3 reads TGTGCCAGCAGCTTAGTACCTGACGGGGATACGCAGTATTTT. Full variable domain (outside the CDR3, taken from reference TRBV7-2 and TRBJ2-3): GAGVSQSPSNKVTEKGKDVELRCDPISGHTALYWYRQSLGQGLEFLIYFQGNSAPDKSGLPSDRFSAERTGGSVSTLTIQRTQQEDSAVYLCASSLVPDGDTQYFGPGTRLTVL.

This clonotype has ten or more counts. Within a library made for alpha chains, this beta chain is off target, and its count is uninformative. The chain is built from TRBV2 and TRBJ2-7; perhaps D is TRBD1 or TRBD2 (5 bases each). Germline V gene sequence: CDR1 SNHLY, CDR2 FYNNEI. CDR3 length: 16 amino acids. V dropped 5 bases and J dropped 1 base, with 18 bases sitting between them. The CDR3 here is CASSFQRDVGSYEQYF. The CDR3 coding sequence is TGTGCCAGCAGTTTTCAGAGGGACGTGGGATCCTACGAGCAGTACTTC. The variable domain in full, with the rest retrieved from reference TRBV2 and TRBJ2-7, is EPEVTQTPSHQVTQMGQEVILRCVPISNHLYFYWYRQILGQKVEFLVSFYNNEISEKSEIFDDQFSVERPDGSNFTLKIRSTKLEDSAMYFCASSFQRDVGSYEQYFGPGTRLTVT.

This clonotype is medium-sized (0.01 to 0.1%) within its sample. This beta chain is an off-target read within a library intended for alpha chains, so its frequency means little. The genes are TRBV7-9 and TRBJ2-5, with D unresolved. Trimming took off 3 bases at V and 5 bases at J, with 13 bases between the two ends. Germline loops: CDR1 SEHNR, CDR2 FQNEAQ (reference sequence). The length of the CDR3 is 14 residues. CDR3 residues: CASSFDSLGETQYF. CDR3 in DNA: TGTGCCAGCAGCTTCGACTCCCTAGGGGAGACCCAGTACTTC.

For this clonotype: This beta chain was picked up by a library intended for alpha chains and is off target, so its count carries little meaning. The CDR3 protein is CATSRDHQGYEQYF. Here the CDR3 DNA reads TGTGCCACCAGCAGGGATCACCAGGGTTACGAGCAGTACTTC. The chain couples TRBV15 to TRBJ2-7; possibly TRBD1 for D (5 bases). The CDR3 is 14 residues long. CDR1 and CDR2 (germline): LNHNV, YYDKDF (reference sequence). Trimming shortened V by 3 bases and J by 4 bases, and 13 bases separated the two germline ends.

This clonotype was observed at least ten times. This beta chain lies outside the target of a library built for alpha chains; its clone size means little. The CDR3 nucleotides read TGTGCCAGCAGGGCCCGAGGGGGAACTTCCTCCTACGAGCAGTACTTC. Amino acids: CASRARGGTSSYEQYF. This chain connects TRBV2 to TRBJ2-7; D might be TRBD1 (6 bases). CDR3 length equals 16 residues. The germline gives CDR1 SNHLY, CDR2 FYNNEI. V lost 6 bases and J 0 bases, leaving 18 bases between the germline ends.

Within the sample, this clonotype is medium-sized. As an off-target read in a library built for alpha chains, this beta chain has a frequency of little significance. The chain couples TRBV7-9 to TRBJ2-1; a possible D gene is TRBD2 (5 bases). CDR3 size: 15 residues. V was clipped by 1 base and J by 3 bases, with 10 bases between them. Germline CDR1 is SEHNR and CDR2 is FQNEAQ (reference sequence). The DNA for the CDR3 is TGTGCCAGCAGCTTAGGCGGGCATAGCTACAATGAGCAGTTCTTC. Its translation: CASSLGGHSYNEQFF.

Judged by abundance, this clonotype is medium-sized. This beta chain is off target for a library built for alpha chains, so its abundance means little. The chain couples TRBV20-1 to TRBJ2-3; 8 nucleotides line up with TRBD2. V lost 6 bases and J lost 5; bases outside the gene matches: 7. This CDR3 comprises 13 residues. Germline V lookup: CDR1 DFQATT, CDR2 SNEGSKA (reference sequence). CDR3 DNA: TGCAGTGCCCGGCGGGAGGAGGGAGATACGCAGTATTTT. Its protein is CSARREEGDTQYF.

By share, this clonotype ranks as medium-sized (0.01 to 0.1%). This beta chain is a stray read from a library made for alpha chains; its abundance is not meaningful. The CDR3 sequence is CASRSTTTDTQYF. The CDR3 nucleotides are TGTGCCAGCAGATCGACAACGACAGATACGCAGTATTTT. The chain has TRBV12-3 or TRBV12-4 and TRBJ2-3; D not certain. The CDR3 is 13 amino acids. The V end was cut by 6 bases, the J end by 3 bases, with 10 bases between.

Comments on this clonotype: Within a library made for alpha chains, this beta chain is off target, and its count is uninformative. The chain joins TRBV7-4 to TRBJ2-2; D is unclear. CDR3 length: 13 amino acids. Per germline, CDR1 SGHVT and CDR2 SQSDAQ. Trimming removed 2 bases from V and 6 bases from J, with 7 bases in between. The CDR3 loop reads CASSLSLSGELFF. In nucleotides, the CDR3 is TGTGCCAGCAGCTTATCACTTTCCGGGGAGCTGTTTTTT.

Points on this clonotype: A library made for alpha chains picked up this beta chain off target, so its size means little. This sequence joins TRBV6-6 and TRBJ1-5; D is possibly TRBD1 (5 bases). Germline V gene lookup returns CDR1 MNHNY and CDR2 SVGAGI (reference sequence). The length of the CDR3 is 18 residues. Trimming cost V 5 bases and J 3 bases, with 23 bases left between them. CDR3 sequence (DNA): TGTGCCAGCAGTCCCGGGGGAATGGCTCAAAATAACAATCAGCCCCAGCATTTT. Translation gives CASSPGGMAQNNNQPQHF.

This clonotype is labeled as medium-sized. This beta chain is an off-target read within a library intended for alpha chains, so its frequency means little. The V and J genes are TRBV20-1 and TRBJ2-7, with a possible D match to TRBD1 (6 bases). Germline V gives CDR1 DFQATT, CDR2 SNEGSKA (reference sequence). CDR3 length: 15 residues. V gave up 6 bases and J gave up 4 bases, with 22 bases separating them. DNA of the CDR3: TGCAGTGCCCCGAGGGCGGACAGTGCAAATTACGAGCAGTACTTC. Amino acids: CSAPRADSANYEQYF.

In this sample, this clonotype is medium-sized. The library was designed around alpha chains, so this beta chain is a stray read whose abundance carries little weight. The chain carries TRBV2 and TRBJ2-5; TRBD2 matches 13 bases. CDR1 and CDR2 from the germline V gene are SNHLY and FYNNEI. The length of the CDR3 is 15 residues. The J segment lost 5 bases and the V segment lost 7 bases, leaving 7 bases of the junction unmatched. This CDR3 reads CASKGLAGPFETQYF. The CDR3 DNA reads TGTGCCAGCAAGGGACTAGCGGGACCTTTTGAGACCCAGTACTTC.